Listed below are T cell receptor delta chains from one sample, sequenced in a study of fetal and pediatric gammadelta thymocytes. TCRdb applied CATT to the reads for clone calling. The sample includes roughly 2,000 delta-chain clones, 25% of them seen just once. The sample comprised non-Vgamma9Vdelta2 gamma-delta T cells from the thymus. Receptor source: a child who underwent cardiac surgery and was recorded as healthy. CDR3s include the opening cysteine and the closing phenylalanine or tryptophan. A D gene is named only where the DNA matches it firmly. The listing skips clone size in some rows; elsewhere it reads once, few, many or a size class.

D,J,length,size,V,DNA,CDR3
TRDD3,TRDJ1,22,large,TRDV1,TGTGCTCTTGGGGAAAGAAACAAACTGTCCTCCTTATTGGGGGATAAGGGGGATAAACTCATCTTT,CALGERNKLSSLLGDKGDKLIF
NA,TRDJ2,17,medium-sized,TRDV1,TGTGCTCTTGGGGAACTGGGGGGGAGAACTTTGACAGCACAACTCTTCTTT,CALGELGGRTLTAQLFF
NA,TRDJ1,18,large,TRDV2,TGTGCCTGTGCCCACCGGGAGGGAATGCGACCTTGCACCGATAAACTCATCTTT,CACAHREGMRPCTDKLIF
TRDD3,TRDJ1,22,large,TRDV1,TGTGCTCTTGGGGAACATTTCATACCAACTGTACTGGGGGACCTTAACACCGATAAACTCATCTTT,CALGEHFIPTVLGDLNTDKLIF
TRDD2,TRDJ1,19,medium-sized,TRDV1,TGTGCTCTTGGGGATCGCCTTCCTCCCCCCCGTCAACCTTTCTATAAACTCATCTTT,CALGDRLPPPRQPFYKLIF
NA,TRDJ1,18,NA,TRDV1,TGTGCTCTTGGGGGCAAATTAGCCCTGGCGCTGTACACCGATAAACTCATCTTT,CALGGKLALALYTDKLIF
TRDD3,TRDJ1,20,medium-sized,TRDV1,TGTGCTCTTGGGGAATCTTCCTACTACTGGGGGATACAAAATCAAAATAAACTCATCTTT,CALGESSYYWGIQNQNKLIF
TRDD3,TRDJ1,21,NA,TRDV1,TGTGCTCTTGGGGAGATTTGGCCTTCCCCGATTACTGGGGGATACGTCGAGGGTCTCATCTTT,CALGEIWPSPITGGYVEGLIF
NA,TRDJ1,18,medium-sized,TRDV1,TGTGCTCTTGGGGAACTAATCAGCAGGTCTTGCCACACCGATAAACTCATCTTT,CALGELISRSCHTDKLIF
TRDD3,TRDJ1,17,large,TRDV2,TGTGCCTGTGTCCCCATTATACTGGGGGATACGACCGATAAACTCATCTTT,CACVPIILGDTTDKLIF
TRDD3,TRDJ1,17,medium-sized,TRDV2,TGTGCCTGTGACCGAGTACTGGGGGATACCAACACCGATAAACTCATCTTT,CACDRVLGDTNTDKLIF
TRDD3,TRDJ1,18,medium-sized,TRDV3,TGTGCCTTTCCTTCTTCGGTACTGGGGGATACTATCGGTAAAAGACTCATCTTT,CAFPSSVLGDTIGKRLIF
TRDD3,TRDJ1,21,large,TRDV1,TGTGCTCTTGGGGCCATCCCCTTTCCTACGGCTGGGGGATACGGTGAAGATAAACTCATCTTT,CALGAIPFPTAGGYGEDKLIF
TRDD3,TRDJ1,21,NA,TRDV1,TGTGCTCTTGGGGAGCTTCCCCTTTACTGGGGGATAAAAGAGTACACCGATAAACTCATCTTT,CALGELPLYWGIKEYTDKLIF
NA,TRDJ1,22,medium-sized,TRDV1,TGTGCTCTTGGGGAACCCCCGTTCCTACAACGGCTGGGGTGCCGGAACACCGATAAACTCATCTTT,CALGEPPFLQRLGCRNTDKLIF
NA,TRDJ1,22,large,TRDV1,TGTGCTCTTGGGGAACTATTTTACCCCCGACGATGGGGACGCCTGTACACCGATAAACTCATCTTT,CALGELFYPRRWGRLYTDKLIF
TRDD3,TRDJ1,22,medium-sized,TRDV1,TGTGCTCTTGGGGAACTACCTACTTTCCATTACTACTGGGGGACCCACACCGATAAACTCATCTTT,CALGELPTFHYYWGTHTDKLIF
NA,TRDJ1,18,large,TRDV1,TGTGCTCTTGGGGAACTATCCCTACGGAGGGTGGGCACCGATAAACTCATCTTT,CALGELSLRRVGTDKLIF
TRDD3,TRDJ1,16,medium-sized,TRDV1,TGTGCTCTTGGGCTGGGGGATCTCCCTTACACCGATAAACTCATCTTT,CALGLGDLPYTDKLIF
TRDD3,TRDJ1,20,medium-sized,TRDV1,TGTGCTCTTGGGGTACCTTCTACACGTACTGGGGAACAGTACACCGATAAACTCATCTTT,CALGVPSTRTGEQYTDKLIF
NA,TRDJ1,19,medium-sized,TRDV1,TGTGCTCTTGGGGAAACGAAGGGGGACCTACCTAAAAAAACCGATAAACTCATCTTT,CALGETKGDLPKKTDKLIF
TRDD3,TRDJ1,15,medium-sized,TRDV1,TGTGCTCTTGGCGCTCCTGCGGCTGGGGGTCTTAAACTCATCTTT,CALGAPAAGGLKLIF
TRDD3,TRDJ1,21,large,TRDV1,TGTGCTCTTGGGGAATTTCGGTGGTTCACCACGGTACTGGGGGTCGGCGGTAAACTCATCTTT,CALGEFRWFTTVLGVGGKLIF
TRDD3,TRDJ1,20,NA,TRDV1,TGTGCTCTTGGGGAGGAATCCGGACCTAGACTGGGGGATACCACAGATAAACTCATCTTT,CALGEESGPRLGDTTDKLIF
TRDD3,TRDJ1,21,NA,TRDV1,TGTGCTCTTGGGGAACTAGTTGGTTCCCCTCGGGGGATACTTTACACCGATAAACTCATCTTT,CALGELVGSPRGILYTDKLIF
TRDD3,TRDJ1,22,NA,TRDV1,TGTGCTCTTGGGGAACTTATCCAATCGCCTTACTGGGGGATACGAGTCTATGATAAACTCATCTTT,CALGELIQSPYWGIRVYDKLIF
NA,TRDJ1,23,NA,TRDV1,TGTGCTCTTGGGGTCCTGTTTCGCCTTCCTAAGCGCTGGGGGACGGGGGCAACCGATAAACTCATCTTT,CALGVLFRLPKRWGTGATDKLIF
TRDD3,TRDJ1,22,NA,TRDV1,TGTGCTCTTGGGGAACCAGCGCCTCTCCCACTTACTGGGGGAGGGGACACCGATAAACCCATCTTT,CALGEPAPLPLTGGGDTDKPIF
TRDD3,TRDJ1,22,large,TRDV1,TGTGCTCTTGGGGAACTCCCCTACCGCCCTACTGGGGGATATGGGAACACCGATAAACTCATCTTT,CALGELPYRPTGGYGNTDKLIF
NA,TRDJ1,25,medium-sized,TRDV1,TGTGCTCTTGGGGAAACAATATCGTCGGAGTCCATGCGTGCGCTGGCGCGGTCGTACACCGATAAACTCATCTTT,CALGETISSESMRALARSYTDKLIF
TRDD3,TRDJ1,22,NA,TRDV1,TGTGCTCTTGGGGAGAACAAACCACGCAAATCCTGGGGGTTGGTGTACACCGATAAGCTCATCTTT,CALGENKPRKSWGLVYTDKLIF
NA,TRDJ2,17,large,TRDV2,TGTGCCTGGGGGGACCCCACGGTAGGGGCTTTGACAGCACAACTCTTCTTT,CAWGDPTVGALTAQLFF
NA,TRDJ1,13,large,TRDV1,TGTGCTCTTGGGGAACCCTCCCAATATAAACTCATCTTT,CALGEPSQYKLIF
NA,TRDJ1,21,medium-sized,TRAV38-2/DV8,TGTGCTTATAGGAGCGCATTTCAGCTTCCTACGGACTGGGGGGACACCGATAAACTCATCTTT,CAYRSAFQLPTDWGDTDKLIF
TRDD3,TRDJ1,21,NA,TRDV1,TGTGCTCTTGGGTTGAGGTGGTTTCCGTCCAACTCTGGGGGACACACCGATAAACTCATCTTT,CALGLRWFPSNSGGHTDKLIF
NA,TRDJ1,28,medium-sized,TRDV1,TGTGCTCTTGGGGACACTCTCCGCCTTCGTAACAAGCCATCGGATACTGGGCGAAGGATTTATTTCACCGATAAACTCATCTTT,CALGDTLRLRNKPSDTGRRIYFTDKLIF